Presented here are 18 T cell receptor beta chains from one specimen sequenced in a study of tumor and adjacent non-tumor tissue in lung cancer. Three rounds of nested PCR, following a modified ARM-PCR protocol, produced the TCRbeta library. Via MiXCR, TCRdb re-called the multiplex PCR reads, giving one row per CDR3 protein. This table has under 150,000 distinct CDR3 sequences, 60% to 70% appearing once. RNA was extracted from bulk tissue without any cell sorting. The sequenced sample was lung tumor tissue. The receptors originated from a man in his fifties or sixties with small cell lung cancer.

In the case of this clonotype: A junction end diverges from the germline sequence, so it may reflect a read error. The rearrangement links TRBV11-2 to TRBJ2-1; 7 nucleotides match TRBD2. The CDR3 is 15 residues long. Germline V gene data show CDR1 as SGHAT and CDR2 as FQNNGV. The CDR3 DNA follows: TGTGCTAGCAGCTTACTAGCGAGAGGGTTCAATGGGCAGTTCTTC. This sequence encodes CASSLLARGFNGQFF.

Concerning this clonotype itself: The junction differs from germline at one of its ends, possibly a read error. This chain uses TRBV5-5 with TRBJ1-5; D is perhaps TRBD1 (6 bases). CDR1 is SGHKS, CDR2 YYEKEE, per germline (reference sequence). The CDR3 is made up of 15 amino acids. DNA of the CDR3: TGTGCCAGCAGCTTTTTCCAGGGGAGCAGTCAGCCCCAGCATTTT. It yields the protein CASSFFQGSSQPQHF.

This clonotype was observed a single time. Lacking the conserved final phenylalanine or tryptophan, this CDR3 likely reflects a read error. The V call is TRBV12-3 or TRBV12-4, the J call TRBJ2-3; maybe TRBD1 (5 bases). Trimming cost V 7 bases and J 6 bases, with 8 bases left between them. The CDR3 loop spans 11 amino acids. CDR3 in DNA: TGTGCCAGCAAGGACACCGATACGCAGTATTTG. This codes for CASKDTDTQYL.

On this clonotype itself: A much larger clone is a single base away; this may be a read error. V and J are TRBV6-1 and TRBJ2-1; TRBD2 is a possible D gene (6 bases). In germline, CDR1 is MNHNS, CDR2 SASEGT. Deletions cut 7 bases from V and 6 bases from J, with 19 bases between. The CDR3 extends over 15 amino acids. CDR3 sequence (DNA): TGTGCCAGCACCCGACTAGTGGGCGTGGTCAATGAGCAGTTCTTC. This encodes CASTRLVGVVNEQFF.

Details on this clonotype: Relative to the germline gene, one junction end is altered; a read error may explain this. This chain links TRBV20-1 with TRBJ2-1; D might be TRBD2 (5 bases). The CDR3 length is 17 residues. CDR1 is DFQATT, CDR2 SNEGSKA, per germline (reference sequence). The CDR3 coding sequence is TGCAATGCTAGAGATCAGCAACGGAGGAGCTCCTACAATGAGCAGTTCTTC. Translation: CNARDQQRRSSYNEQFF.

The J gene is TRBJ1-6, the V gene TRBV11-3; 9 nucleotides align to TRBD1. The V and J ends lost 7 bases and 7 bases, in that order; junction bases with no gene match: 23. In germline, CDR1 is SGHNT, CDR2 YENEEA. CDR3 length: 20 amino acids. As DNA, the CDR3 is TGTGCCAGCATCCAACACCGGGACAGGGTCTCCACTAGAACAAATTCACCCCTCCACTTT. Residues: CASIQHRDRVSTRTNSPLHF.

Concerning this clonotype: No conserved phenylalanine or tryptophan ends this CDR3, so it is likely a read error. V is TRBV4-1 and J is TRBJ2-1; 7 nucleotides align to TRBD1. The CDR3 covers 15 residues. The germline gives CDR1 MGHRA, CDR2 YSYEKL. The CDR3 spells CTNSQGGSSYNEQFL. DNA of the CDR3: TGCACCAACAGCCAAGGGGGCAGTTCGTACAATGAGCAGTTCCTC.

Turning to this clonotype: This could be a read error, since a much larger clone is one nucleotide away. The chain recombines TRBV11-2 with TRBJ2-7, with D possibly matching TRBD2 (6 bases). The J call may be wrong; the DNA end is better matched by TRBJ2-1. CDR3 size: 15 residues. Per germline, CDR1 SGHAT and CDR2 FQNNGV. Here the CDR3 DNA reads TGTGCCAGCAGCTTTATAGTGGGAGGAGACAATGAGCAGTTCTTC. Its protein is CASSFIVGGDNEQFF.

This clonotype was seen repeatedly, ten times or more. V usage is TRBV20-1 and J usage is TRBJ2-2, with D perhaps TRBD1 (8 bases). Germline V gene lookup returns CDR1 DFQATT and CDR2 SNEGSKA (reference sequence). The CDR3 is made up of 14 amino acids. V lost 5 bases and J 4 bases, leaving 14 bases between the germline ends. The CDR3 spells CSAPDREGTGELFF. The CDR3 nucleotides are TGCAGTGCTCCGGACAGGGAGGGCACCGGGGAGCTGTTTTTT.

The gene calls are TRBV5-1 and TRBJ2-1; maybe TRBD1 (6 bases). The CDR3 is 15 residues long. Trimming shortened V by 3 bases and J by 4 bases, and 14 bases separated the two germline ends. CDR1 and CDR2 (germline): SGHRS, YFSETQ. The CDR3 bases are TGCGCCAGCAGCTCCGCCCGGGACAATTACAATGAGCAGTTCTTC. It is translated as CASSSARDNYNEQFF.

Notes on this clonotype: This could be a read error, since a much larger clone is one nucleotide away. The chain employs TRBV6-6 and TRBJ2-4; D might be TRBD1 (5 bases). The CDR3 is 14 amino acids. Looked up from germline, CDR1 is MNHNY and CDR2 is SVGAGI (reference sequence). CDR3 sequence reads: CARSWQGAKNIQYF. The CDR3 DNA reads TGTGCCAGGAGTTGGCAGGGTGCCAAAAACATTCAGTACTTC.

The V and J genes are TRBV7-3 and TRBJ2-1, with 8 bases fitting TRBD2. The V gene end was trimmed by 6 bases and the J gene end by 6 bases; junction bases not matched to a gene: 7. The CDR3 sequence is 14 residues long. Looked up from germline, CDR1 is SGHTA and CDR2 is FQGTGA. CDR3 sequence (DNA): TGTGCCAGCAGTCCCGGGACTAGTCTCAATGAGCAGTTCTTC. This encodes CASSPGTSLNEQFF.

This clonotype appeared many times. This chain connects TRBV12-3 or TRBV12-4 to TRBJ1-1; no clear D gene. V was trimmed by 0 bases and J by 1 base, leaving 3 bases between them. This CDR3 region has 13 residues. The DNA of the CDR3 is TGTGCCAGCAGTTTAGCTTCGAACACTGAAGCTTTCTTT. Protein sequence: CASSLASNTEAFF.

This clonotype was seen more than once but under ten times. The genes are TRBV5-5 and TRBJ2-1; D is uncertain. CDR1 SGHKS and CDR2 YYEKEE come from the germline V gene (reference sequence). The CDR3 length is 13 residues. The germline V and J ends were trimmed by 4 bases and 12 bases, with 17 bases remaining between them. CDR3 amino acids: CASSAIPEVGQFF. The CDR3 DNA reads as TGTGCCAGCAGCGCGATCCCTGAGGTGGGGCAGTTCTTC.

Of note for this clonotype: A clone one base away is much larger, so this may be a read error. V and J are TRBV20-1 and TRBJ2-7; 9 bases are shared with TRBD2. The V and J ends lost 7 bases and 9 bases, in that order; junction bases with no gene match: 13. Germline CDR1 is DFQATT and CDR2 is SNEGSKA (reference sequence). This CDR3 spans 13 amino acids. The CDR3 nucleotides read TGCAGTGTCGGGGCGGGAGGGTCGAACGTGCAGTACTTC. The encoded protein is CSVGAGGSNVQYF.

This chain joins TRBV11-2 and TRBJ2-7; D gene uncertain. V lost 7 bases and J lost 3, with 16 bases in between. This CDR3 spans 14 amino acids. Germline V lookup: CDR1 SGHAT, CDR2 FQNNGV. The CDR3 protein is CASKLNGLYYEQYV. The CDR3 region has the DNA TGTGCCAGCAAATTAAATGGCCTTTACTACGAGCAGTACGTC.

By its share, this clonotype is medium-sized (0.01 to 0.1%). The chain has TRBV11-2 and TRBJ2-3; no firm D call. Germline CDR1 reads SGHAT; CDR2 reads FQNNGV. CDR3 length: 13 residues. Trimming cost V 5 bases and J 4 bases, with 10 bases left between them. CDR3 coding DNA: TGTGCCAGCAGCCTTAGCCTCGCAGATACGCAGTATTTT. Translation: CASSLSLADTQYF.

Details on this clonotype: At one end, the junction sequence differs from germline, possibly due to a read error. The rearrangement links TRBV11-2 to TRBJ2-1; 11 bases fit TRBD2. The CDR3 is 15 residues long. Germline V gene lookup returns CDR1 SGHAT and CDR2 FQNNGV. Written as DNA, the CDR3 is TGTGGCAGCAGCTTCGGTAGCGGGAGGGCCAGTGAACAGTTCTTC. It codes for CGSSFGSGRASEQFF. The full variable domain, in which reference TRBV11-2 and TRBJ2-1 provide the parts outside the CDR3, is EAGVAQSPRYKIIEKRQSVAFWCNPISGHATLYWYQQILGQGPKLLIQFQNNGVVDDSQLPKDRFSAERLKGVDSTLKIQPAKLEDSAVYLCGSSFGSGRASEQFFGPGTRLTVL.